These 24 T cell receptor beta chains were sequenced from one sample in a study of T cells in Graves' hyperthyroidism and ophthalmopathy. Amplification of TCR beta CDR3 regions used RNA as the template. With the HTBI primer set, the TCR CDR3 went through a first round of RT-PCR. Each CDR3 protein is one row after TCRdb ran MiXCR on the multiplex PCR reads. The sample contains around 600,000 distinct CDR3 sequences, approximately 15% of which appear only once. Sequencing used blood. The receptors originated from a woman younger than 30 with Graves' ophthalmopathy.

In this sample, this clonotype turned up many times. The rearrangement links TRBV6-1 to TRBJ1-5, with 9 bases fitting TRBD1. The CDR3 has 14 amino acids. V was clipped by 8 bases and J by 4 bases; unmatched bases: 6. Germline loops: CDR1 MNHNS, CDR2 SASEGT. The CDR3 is CASWTGVGNQPQHF. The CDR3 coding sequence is TGTGCCAGCTGGACAGGGGTTGGAAATCAGCCCCAGCATTTT.

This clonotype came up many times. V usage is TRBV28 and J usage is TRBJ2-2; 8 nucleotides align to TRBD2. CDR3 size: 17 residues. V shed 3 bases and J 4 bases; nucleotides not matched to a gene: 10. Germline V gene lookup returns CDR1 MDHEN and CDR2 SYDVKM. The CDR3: CASSLGLAGSLTGELFF. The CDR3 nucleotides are TGTGCCAGCAGTTTGGGGTTAGCGGGATCCCTCACCGGGGAGCTGTTTTTT.

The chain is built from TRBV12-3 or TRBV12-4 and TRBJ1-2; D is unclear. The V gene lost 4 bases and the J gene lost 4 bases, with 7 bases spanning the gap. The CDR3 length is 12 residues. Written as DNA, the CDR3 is TGTGCCAGCAGTTCCAACCCCTATGGCTACACCTTC. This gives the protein CASSSNPYGYTF.

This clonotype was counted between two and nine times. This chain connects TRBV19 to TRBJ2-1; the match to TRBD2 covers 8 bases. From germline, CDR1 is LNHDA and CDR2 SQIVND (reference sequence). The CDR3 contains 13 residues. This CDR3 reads CAGGAGVGNEQFF. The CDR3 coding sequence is TGTGCGGGGGGAGCGGGAGTCGGGAATGAGCAGTTCTTC.

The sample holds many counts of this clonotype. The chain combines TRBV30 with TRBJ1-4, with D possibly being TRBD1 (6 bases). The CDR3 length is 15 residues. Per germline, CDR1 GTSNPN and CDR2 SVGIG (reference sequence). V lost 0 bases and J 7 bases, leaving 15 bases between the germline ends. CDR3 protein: CAWSVGAGVGEKLFF. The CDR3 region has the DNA TGTGCCTGGAGTGTTGGGGCAGGGGTGGGTGAAAAACTGTTTTTT.

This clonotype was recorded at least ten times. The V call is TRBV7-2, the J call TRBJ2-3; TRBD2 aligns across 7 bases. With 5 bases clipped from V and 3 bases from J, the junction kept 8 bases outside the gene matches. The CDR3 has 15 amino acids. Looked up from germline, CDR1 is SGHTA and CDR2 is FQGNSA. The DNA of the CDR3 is TGTGCCAGCAGCCCCTGGGGCGGGAGTACAGATACGCAGTATTTT. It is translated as CASSPWGGSTDTQYF.

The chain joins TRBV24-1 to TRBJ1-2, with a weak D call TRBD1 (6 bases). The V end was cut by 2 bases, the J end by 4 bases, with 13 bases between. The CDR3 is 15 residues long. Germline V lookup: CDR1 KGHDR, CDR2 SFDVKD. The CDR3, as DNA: TGTGCCACCAGTGATTCAGGGGAGGGTCCCTATGGCTACACCTTC. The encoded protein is CATSDSGEGPYGYTF.

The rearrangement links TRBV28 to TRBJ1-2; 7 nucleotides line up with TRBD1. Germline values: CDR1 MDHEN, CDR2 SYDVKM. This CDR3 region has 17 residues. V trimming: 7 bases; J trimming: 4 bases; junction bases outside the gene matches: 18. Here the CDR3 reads CASTGRQPGTAVYGYTF. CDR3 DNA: TGTGCCAGCACGGGGAGGCAACCCGGGACAGCGGTCTATGGCTACACCTTC.

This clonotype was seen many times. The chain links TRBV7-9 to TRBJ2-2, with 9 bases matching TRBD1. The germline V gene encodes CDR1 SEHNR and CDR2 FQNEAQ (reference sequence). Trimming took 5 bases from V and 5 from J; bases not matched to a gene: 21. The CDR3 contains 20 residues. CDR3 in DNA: TGTGCCAGCAGCAGCCCGGGGACAGGGAGGCCTGGATCATGGACCGGGGAGCTGTTTTTT. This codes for CASSSPGTGRPGSWTGELFF.

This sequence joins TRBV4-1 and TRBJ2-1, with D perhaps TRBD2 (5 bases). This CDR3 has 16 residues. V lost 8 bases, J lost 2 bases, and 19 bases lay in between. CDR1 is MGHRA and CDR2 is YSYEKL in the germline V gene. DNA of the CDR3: TGCGCCAGCGAGAAGGCGGGCGGCCCCACCTACAATGAGCAGTTCTTC. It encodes CASEKAGGPTYNEQFF.

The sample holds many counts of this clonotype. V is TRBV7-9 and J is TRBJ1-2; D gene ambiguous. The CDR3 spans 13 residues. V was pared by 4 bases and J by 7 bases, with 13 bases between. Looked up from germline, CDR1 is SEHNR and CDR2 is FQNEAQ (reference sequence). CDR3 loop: CASSSTSVRGYTF. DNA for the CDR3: TGTGCCAGCAGCTCGACATCGGTGCGTGGCTACACCTTC.

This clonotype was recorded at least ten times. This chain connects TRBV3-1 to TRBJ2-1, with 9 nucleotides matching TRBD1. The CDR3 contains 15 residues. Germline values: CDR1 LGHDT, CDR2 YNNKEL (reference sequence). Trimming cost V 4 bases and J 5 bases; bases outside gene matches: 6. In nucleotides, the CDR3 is TGTGCCAGCAGCCCCCGGGACAGGGACCACAATGAGCAGTTCTTC. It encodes CASSPRDRDHNEQFF.

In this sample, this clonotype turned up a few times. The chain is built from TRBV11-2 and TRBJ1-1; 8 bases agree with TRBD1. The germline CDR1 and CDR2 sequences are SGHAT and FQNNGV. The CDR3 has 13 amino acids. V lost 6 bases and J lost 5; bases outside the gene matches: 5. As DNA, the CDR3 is TGTGCCAGCAGGGAACAGGGGGGTACTGAAGCTTTCTTT. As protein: CASREQGGTEAFF.

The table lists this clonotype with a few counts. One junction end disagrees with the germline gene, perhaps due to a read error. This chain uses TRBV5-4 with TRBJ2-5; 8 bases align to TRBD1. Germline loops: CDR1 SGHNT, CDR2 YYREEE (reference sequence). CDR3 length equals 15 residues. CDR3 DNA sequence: TGTGCCAGCGGCTTGGAGTGGACAGGGCAAGAGACCCAGTACTTC. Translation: CASGLEWTGQETQYF.

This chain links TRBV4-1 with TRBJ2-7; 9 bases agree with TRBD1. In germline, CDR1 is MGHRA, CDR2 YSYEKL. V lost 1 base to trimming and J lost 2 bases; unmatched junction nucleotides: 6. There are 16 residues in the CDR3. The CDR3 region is CASSQGDRVLPYEQYF. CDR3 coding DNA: TGCGCCAGCAGCCAAGGGGACAGGGTTTTACCCTACGAGCAGTACTTC.

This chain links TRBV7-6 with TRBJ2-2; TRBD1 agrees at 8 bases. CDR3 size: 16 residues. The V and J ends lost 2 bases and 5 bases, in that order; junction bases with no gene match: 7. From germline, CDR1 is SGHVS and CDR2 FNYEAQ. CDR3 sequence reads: CASSLIDRGKTGELFF. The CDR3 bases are TGTGCCAGCAGCTTAATCGACAGGGGCAAAACCGGGGAGCTGTTTTTT.

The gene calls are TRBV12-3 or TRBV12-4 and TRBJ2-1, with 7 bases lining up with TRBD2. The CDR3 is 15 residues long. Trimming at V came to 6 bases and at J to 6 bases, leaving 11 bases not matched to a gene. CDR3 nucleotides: TGTGCCAGCAGCCTCCCCGGACTAGGTTTCAATGAGCAGTTCTTC. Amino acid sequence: CASSLPGLGFNEQFF.

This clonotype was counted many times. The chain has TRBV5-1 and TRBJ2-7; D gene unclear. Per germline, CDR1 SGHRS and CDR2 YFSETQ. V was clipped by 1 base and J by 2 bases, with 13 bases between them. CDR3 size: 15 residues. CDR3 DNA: TGCGCCAGCAGCTTGTCCGTGTCGGGTACCTACGAGCAGTACTTC. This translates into CASSLSVSGTYEQYF.

For the CDR3, the DNA is TGTGCCAGCAGCGTAGCTGGAACGGGAGGCCCCCAAGAGACCCAGTACTTC. This gives the protein CASSVAGTGGPQETQYF. The V and J genes are TRBV9 and TRBJ2-5, with 7 bases that match TRBD2. With 0 bases clipped from V and 1 base from J, the junction kept 9 bases outside the gene matches. The CDR3 is 17 residues long. Germline V gives CDR1 SGDLS, CDR2 YYNGEE.

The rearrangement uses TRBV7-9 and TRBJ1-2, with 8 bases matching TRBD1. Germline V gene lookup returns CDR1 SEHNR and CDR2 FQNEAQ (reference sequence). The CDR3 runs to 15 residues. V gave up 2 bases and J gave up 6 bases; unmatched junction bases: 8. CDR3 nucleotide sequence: TGTGCCAGCAGCTTATTCCTTGACAGGGGAAATGGCTACACCTTC. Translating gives CASSLFLDRGNGYTF.

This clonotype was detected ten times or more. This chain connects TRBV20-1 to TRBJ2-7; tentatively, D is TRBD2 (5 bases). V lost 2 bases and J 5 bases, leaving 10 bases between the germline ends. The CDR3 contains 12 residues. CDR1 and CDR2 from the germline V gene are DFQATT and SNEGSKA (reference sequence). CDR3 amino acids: CSARRGLDEQYF. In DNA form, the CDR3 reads TGCAGTGCTAGAAGAGGGTTGGACGAGCAGTACTTC.

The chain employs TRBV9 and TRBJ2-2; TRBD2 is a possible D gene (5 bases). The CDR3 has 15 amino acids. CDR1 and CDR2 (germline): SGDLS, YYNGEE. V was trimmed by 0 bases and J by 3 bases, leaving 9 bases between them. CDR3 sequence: CASSVEGRDTGELFF. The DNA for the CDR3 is TGTGCCAGCAGCGTAGAAGGGCGGGACACCGGGGAGCTGTTTTTT.

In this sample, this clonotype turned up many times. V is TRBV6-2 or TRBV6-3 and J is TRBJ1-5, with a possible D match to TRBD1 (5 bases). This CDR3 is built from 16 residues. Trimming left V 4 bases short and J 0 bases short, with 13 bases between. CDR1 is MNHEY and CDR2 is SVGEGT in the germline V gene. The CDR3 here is CASSSTGGVSNQPQHF. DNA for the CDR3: TGTGCCAGCAGTTCAACGGGGGGGGTTAGCAATCAGCCCCAGCATTTT.

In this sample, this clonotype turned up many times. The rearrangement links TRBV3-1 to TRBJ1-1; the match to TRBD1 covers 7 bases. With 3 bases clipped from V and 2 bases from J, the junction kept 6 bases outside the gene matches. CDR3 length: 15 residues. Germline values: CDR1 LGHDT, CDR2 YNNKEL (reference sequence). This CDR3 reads CASSQFRQGNTEAFF. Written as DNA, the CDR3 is TGTGCCAGCAGCCAGTTTAGACAGGGTAACACTGAAGCTTTCTTT. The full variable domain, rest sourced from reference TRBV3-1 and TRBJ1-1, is DTAVSQTPKYLVTQMGNDKSIKCEQNLGHDTMYWYKQDSKKFLKIMFSYNNKELIINETVPNRFSPKSPDKAHLNLHINSLELGDSAVYFCASSQFRQGNTEAFFGQGTRLTVV.